This passage covers 17 T cell receptor beta chains from one sample sequenced in a study of T-cell memory formation after mild COVID-19. TCRdb ran MiXCR on the 5' RACE reads and lists one entry per CDR3 protein. The table has approximately 60,000 distinct CDR3 sequences, 8% to 9.5% seen once. Input material: PBMCs or a T cell subset sorted from them (not recorded which). The receptors come from a man in his late teens or twenties who had mild COVID-19 (a few samples of this study predate the infection). Cell type and time point are not known.

This clonotype has a handful of counts. The chain recombines TRBV28 with TRBJ1-3; D not certain. V gave up 6 bases and J gave up 5 bases, with 11 bases separating them. The length of the CDR3 is 13 residues. Per germline, CDR1 MDHEN and CDR2 SYDVKM. The CDR3 sequence is CASSPTPRNTIYF. CDR3 bases: TGTGCCAGCAGCCCGACGCCTAGAAACACCATATATTTT.

The sample holds many counts of this clonotype. V and J are TRBV5-1 and TRBJ1-5, with no clear D. Germline loops: CDR1 SGHRS, CDR2 YFSETQ. The CDR3 has 13 amino acids. Trimming pared 4 bases from V and 4 bases from J, leaving 9 bases between. CDR3 region: CASSLNGNQPQHF. The CDR3 nucleotides read TGCGCCAGCAGCCTCAACGGGAATCAGCCCCAGCATTTT.

J is TRBJ2-2 and V is TRBV7-2; 7 nucleotides line up with TRBD1. The trim removed 1 base at V and 4 bases at J, leaving 0 bases unmatched. Germline CDR1 SGHTA, CDR2 FQGNSA. The length of the CDR3 is 14 residues. As DNA, the CDR3 is TGTGCCAGCAGCTTAGAGGGGGCCACCGGGGAGCTGTTTTTT. Translating it yields CASSLEGATGELFF.

The gene calls are TRBV3-1 and TRBJ1-2; weak D call: TRBD1 (6 bases). The ends were cut back, 1 base at V and 3 bases at J, with 9 bases in the middle. Per germline, CDR1 LGHDT and CDR2 YNNKEL (reference sequence). The CDR3 length is 14 residues. CDR3 protein: CASSQVGGYYGYTF. DNA of the CDR3: TGTGCCAGCAGCCAAGTAGGGGGGTACTATGGCTACACCTTC.

The rearrangement joins TRBV7-2 to TRBJ1-2; possible D gene TRBD1, 5 bases. V was cut by 5 bases and J by 4 bases, with 14 bases left in between. The CDR3 is 14 residues long. CDR1 is SGHTA and CDR2 is FQGNSA in the germline V gene. This chain's CDR3 is CASSLRGALYGYTF. CDR3 nucleotide sequence: TGTGCCAGCAGCCTACGAGGGGCGCTCTATGGCTACACCTTC.

This chain links TRBV7-2 with TRBJ2-1; D remains ambiguous. Germline V CDR1 and CDR2: SGHTA, FQGNSA. This CDR3 comprises 12 residues. Deletions cut 6 bases from V and 9 bases from J, with 12 bases between. This chain's CDR3 is CASSRLGGEQFF. For the CDR3, the DNA is TGTGCCAGCAGTCGACTTGGCGGTGAGCAGTTCTTC.

A few counts support this clonotype. The chain couples TRBV6-5 to TRBJ1-6; 9 nucleotides agree with TRBD1. Germline V lookup: CDR1 MNHEY, CDR2 SVGAGI. V was clipped by 4 bases and J by 10 bases; unmatched bases: 11. The length of the CDR3 is 16 residues. The CDR3 is CASSFQGQGTRSPLHF. DNA for the CDR3: TGTGCCAGCAGTTTCCAGGGACAGGGAACTCGATCACCCCTCCACTTT.

The chain has TRBV5-1 and TRBJ2-5; tentatively, D is TRBD1 (6 bases). Germline V lookup: CDR1 SGHRS, CDR2 YFSETQ. The CDR3 length is 15 residues. V was clipped by 7 bases and J by 1 base, with 17 bases between them. The CDR3 loop is CASGVSGTPQETQYF. As DNA, the CDR3 is TGCGCCAGCGGGGTATCCGGGACACCCCAAGAGACCCAGTACTTC. Combining the CDR3 with reference TRBV5-1 and TRBJ2-5 gives the whole variable domain KAGVTQTPRYLIKTRGQQVTLSCSPISGHRSVSWYQQTPGQGLQFLFEYFSETQRNKGNFPGRFSGRQFSNSRSEMNVSTLELGDSALYLCASGVSGTPQETQYFGPGTRLLVL.

A few counts support this clonotype. The chain employs TRBV6-1 and TRBJ2-3; D is uncertain. Germline CDR1 reads MNHNS; CDR2 reads SASEGT. The V end was cut by 6 bases, the J end by 0 bases, with 4 bases between. This CDR3 comprises 12 residues. The CDR3 coding sequence is TGTGCCAGCAGACAGAGCACAGATACGCAGTATTTT. Amino acid sequence: CASRQSTDTQYF.

Many counts were recorded for this clonotype. The V call is TRBV6-5, the J call TRBJ1-2; 9 nucleotides match TRBD1. CDR1 and CDR2 from the germline V gene are MNHEY and SVGAGI. V dropped 2 bases and J dropped 7; count of bases not matched to a gene: 8. This CDR3 region has 15 residues. CDR3 sequence: CASSYGAQGAIGYTF. CDR3 bases: TGTGCCAGCAGTTACGGAGCACAGGGGGCAATTGGCTACACCTTC.

This clonotype occurred many times. CDR3: CASSPQTSTAYEQYF. The CDR3 nucleotides are TGTGCCAGCAGCCCGCAGACATCGACAGCCTACGAGCAGTACTTC. The chain links TRBV7-2 to TRBJ2-7; possible D gene TRBD1, 5 bases. The CDR3 contains 15 residues. Germline loops: CDR1 SGHTA, CDR2 FQGNSA. Trimming shortened V by 5 bases and J by 2 bases, and 16 bases separated the two germline ends. Full variable domain (remainder filled in from reference TRBV7-2 and TRBJ2-7): GAGVSQSPSNKVTEKGKDVELRCDPISGHTALYWYRQSLGQGLEFLIYFQGNSAPDKSGLPSDRFSAERTGGSVSTLTIQRTQQEDSAVYLCASSPQTSTAYEQYFGPGTRLTVT.

This clonotype showed up many times. This chain uses TRBV5-1 with TRBJ2-5; 9 positions agree with TRBD2. CDR1 and CDR2 from the germline V gene are SGHRS and YFSETQ. The CDR3 loop spans 14 amino acids. J lost 5 bases, V lost 5 bases, and 7 bases had no gene match. CDR3 sequence (DNA): TGCGCCAGCAGACCGGGACTAGCCATGGAGACCCAGTACTTC. It yields the protein CASRPGLAMETQYF.

The chain combines TRBV4-3 with TRBJ2-1, with 12 bases aligning to TRBD2. V shed 3 bases and J 6 bases; nucleotides not matched to a gene: 3. The CDR3 is made up of 15 amino acids. CDR1 is LGHNA, CDR2 YSLEER, per germline. CDR3 DNA sequence: TGCGCCAGCAGCCACACGGGACTAGCGGGCAATGAGCAGTTCTTC. Its protein is CASSHTGLAGNEQFF.

The chain carries TRBV20-1 and TRBJ2-7; no firm D call. Germline assignment: CDR1 DFQATT and CDR2 SNEGSKA (reference sequence). The ends were cut back, 1 base at V and 0 bases at J, with 10 bases in the middle. This CDR3 is 14 amino acids long. This CDR3 reads CSARGLGSSYEQYF. For the CDR3, the DNA is TGCAGTGCTAGAGGGCTGGGGTCCTCCTACGAGCAGTACTTC.

The chain is built from TRBV6-5 and TRBJ1-5; TRBD1 might be the D (6 bases). The CDR3 sequence is 15 residues long. V lost 0 bases to trimming and J lost 6 bases, with 12 bases between them. Germline CDR1 is MNHEY and CDR2 is SVGAGI. The CDR3 loop is CASSYSQQGSQPQHF. The CDR3 DNA reads TGTGCCAGCAGTTACTCACAACAGGGCAGTCAGCCCCAGCATTTT.

This clonotype appeared a few times. The CDR3 loop reads CAIRSSTGGPGGYTF. In nucleotides, the CDR3 is TGTGCCATCAGGAGCTCGACAGGGGGTCCGGGTGGCTACACCTTC. The chain uses TRBV10-3 and TRBJ1-2, with TRBD1 matching 9 bases. Germline V gives CDR1 ENHRY, CDR2 SYGVKD. The CDR3 consists of 15 residues. Germline trimming cut 6 bases from V and 7 bases from J; bases unmatched to any gene: 12.

This clonotype was found many times. The chain links TRBV11-2 to TRBJ2-3, with D tentatively TRBD2 (5 bases). The ends were cut back, 5 bases at V and 10 bases at J, with 13 bases in the middle. CDR1 is SGHAT, CDR2 FQNNGV, per germline. This CDR3 has 12 residues. The CDR3 reads CASSATEGAQYF. Written as DNA, the CDR3 is TGTGCCAGCAGCGCGACCGAGGGCGCGCAGTATTTT.